The following is a T cell receptor (beta chain) sequence with its context. Its antigen is currently unknown. This record comes from a study of T cell responses to AZD1222 COVID-19 vaccine. The study, taken as a whole, reports: In the spike-specific TCR repertoire, nearly half reportedly target unmutated variant regions. Repertoires in all cases were sampled only once the peak T cell response had passed.

Clones were sequenced by immunoSEQ multiplex PCR, and TCRdb holds only the in-frame ones, with some missing. This sample carries 90,000 to 120,000 clones, 89% of them seen once, and the ten largest clones take over 3%. Germline CDR1 is SEHNR and CDR2 is FQNEAQ (reference sequence). The V gene lost 3 bases and the J gene lost 1 base, with 3 bases spanning the gap. CDR3 length equals 13 residues. This TCR came from an adult in good health. The source material was peripheral blood, sampled on day 0 of MenACWY control vaccination. V and J are TRBV7-9 and TRBJ2-2; D unresolved. CDR3 protein: CASSLGNTGELFF. The CDR3 nucleotides read TGTGCCAGCAGCTTGGGGAACACCGGGGAGCTGTTTTTT.